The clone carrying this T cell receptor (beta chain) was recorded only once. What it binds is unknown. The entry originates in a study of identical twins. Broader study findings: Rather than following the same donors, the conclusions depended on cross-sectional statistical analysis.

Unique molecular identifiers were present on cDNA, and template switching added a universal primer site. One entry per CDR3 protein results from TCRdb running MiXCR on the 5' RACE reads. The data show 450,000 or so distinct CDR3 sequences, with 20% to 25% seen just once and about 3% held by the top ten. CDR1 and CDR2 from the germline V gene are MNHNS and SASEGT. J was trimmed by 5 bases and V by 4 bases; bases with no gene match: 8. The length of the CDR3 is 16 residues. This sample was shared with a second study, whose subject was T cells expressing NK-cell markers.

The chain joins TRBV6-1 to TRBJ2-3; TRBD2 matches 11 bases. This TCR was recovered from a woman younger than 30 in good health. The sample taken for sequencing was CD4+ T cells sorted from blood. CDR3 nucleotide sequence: TGTGCCAGCAGTGGCTTAGCGGGGGGGGCGGGAGATACGCAGTATTTT. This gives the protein CASSGLAGGAGDTQYF.